These T cell receptor beta chains were read from a single sample in a study of human T cells and chemical hapten exposure. TCRdb ran MiXCR on the 5' RACE reads and lists one entry per CDR3 protein. Of tens of thousands of distinct CDR3 sequences listed, 7.7% are singletons. Every receptor here comes from a male donor in good health. Each CDR3 is given with its conserved first and last residue. Fields, in order: J gene, D gene, clone size, V gene, CDR3 protein, CDR3 DNA. A D gene is named only where the DNA matches it firmly. Rows give clone size only sometimes, using once, few, many, or a class for an expanded clone.

TRBJ2-6 | - | - | TRBV6-2/TRBV6-3 | CASSNPTGGGSGANVLTF | TGTGCCAGCAGTAACCCCACGGGGGGCGGGTCTGGGGCCAACGTCCTGACTTTC
TRBJ2-7 | - | - | TRBV4-1 | CASSSTEYEQYF | TGCGCCAGCAGTTCGACCGAGTACGAGCAGTACTTC
TRBJ1-6 | TRBD1 | few | TRBV12-3/TRBV12-4 | CASSRTGGGSPLHF | TGTGCCAGCAGTCGGACAGGGGGCGGGTCACCCCTCCACTTT
TRBJ1-1 | TRBD1 | many | TRBV6-1 | CASSEPSQGEAFF | TGTGCCAGCAGTGAGCCGTCACAGGGGGAAGCTTTCTTT
TRBJ2-3 | TRBD2 | - | TRBV7-9 | CASSRPGTSGSPTRTDTQYF | TGTGCCAGCAGCCGTCCCGGGACTAGCGGGAGCCCAACTCGCACAGATACGCAGTATTTT
TRBJ2-7 | TRBD1 | many | TRBV10-3 | CAISGSGTGGYEQYF | TGTGCCATCAGTGGCTCCGGGACAGGGGGCTACGAGCAGTACTTC
TRBJ1-1 | - | many | TRBV21-1 | CASSSGDTEAFF | TGTGCCAGCAGTTCCGGGGACACTGAAGCTTTCTTT
TRBJ2-1 | - | - | TRBV27 | CASSFSGDTSYNEQFF | TGTGCCAGCAGTTTTTCAGGAGATACCTCCTACAATGAGCAGTTCTTC
TRBJ2-1 | TRBD1 | few | TRBV3-1 | CASSQDRGRDEQFF | TGTGCCAGCAGCCAAGATAGGGGGCGGGATGAGCAGTTCTTC
TRBJ2-5 | TRBD2 | many | TRBV5-1 | CASSFAVTSVQETQYF | TGCGCCAGCAGCTTCGCCGTGACTAGCGTGCAAGAGACCCAGTACTTC
TRBJ1-4 | TRBD1 | - | TRBV20-1 | CSARVIGRGLDEKLFF | TGCAGTGCTAGAGTGATAGGCAGGGGGTTGGATGAAAAACTGTTTTTT
TRBJ1-1 | - | many | TRBV20-1 | CIGAYGARAEAFF | TGCATTGGGGCATACGGGGCGAGGGCTGAAGCTTTCTTT
TRBJ1-5 | TRBD1 | many | TRBV7-8 | CASSNRTGFSNQPQHF | TGTGCCAGCAGCAACCGGACAGGGTTTAGCAATCAGCCCCAGCATTTT
TRBJ1-2 | - | - | TRBV6-5 | CASSYGAGNYGYTF | TGTGCCAGCAGTTACGGGGCTGGTAACTATGGCTACACCTTC
TRBJ2-7 | - | - | TRBV20-1 | CSARDMTKSSYEQYF | TGCAGTGCTAGAGATATGACAAAGAGCTCCTACGAGCAGTACTTC
TRBJ2-2 | - | many | TRBV12-3/TRBV12-4 | CASSLGGTGELFF | TGTGCCAGCAGTTTGGGGGGCACCGGGGAGCTGTTTTTT
TRBJ2-2 | - | many | TRBV12-3/TRBV12-4 | CASSSGTLNTGELFF | TGTGCCAGCAGTTCCGGGACTCTCAACACCGGGGAGCTGTTTTTT
TRBJ1-1 | - | - | TRBV6-6 | CASPRAGENTEAFF | TGTGCCAGCCCCCGTGCGGGGGAGAACACTGAAGCTTTCTTT
TRBJ1-1 | - | many | TRBV6-5 | CASSYSKILNTEAFF | TGTGCCAGCAGTTACTCGAAAATACTGAACACTGAAGCTTTCTTT
TRBJ2-1 | TRBD2 | many | TRBV7-6 | CASSLTGTSGSSYNEQFF | TGTGCCAGCAGCCTGACCGGGACTAGCGGAAGCTCCTACAATGAGCAGTTCTTC
TRBJ1-1 | TRBD1 | few | TRBV27 | CASSPTGGAYTEAFF | TGTGCCAGCAGTCCAACAGGGGGCGCTTACACTGAAGCTTTCTTT
TRBJ2-7 | TRBD1 | many | TRBV12-3/TRBV12-4 | CASSLAQGLLIYEQYF | TGTGCCAGCAGTTTAGCACAGGGGCTACTTATCTACGAGCAGTACTTC
TRBJ2-3 | - | few | TRBV25-1 | CASSESVTTDTQYF | TGTGCCAGCAGTGAATCAGTTACCACAGATACGCAGTATTTT